Sequencing of this T cell receptor (beta chain) was carried out in a study of T cells in Graves' hyperthyroidism and ophthalmopathy. General study results and limits: Also found in blood were most expanded thyroid clonotypes above 0.001. Ophthalmopathy was told apart from stable hyperthyroidism by a 13 V-J model.

This clonotype has at least ten counts. Its cognate antigen is unknown. The CDR3 sequence is 12 residues long. Germline V gene sequence: CDR1 SGHTS, CDR2 YDEGEE. Trimming removed 3 bases at V and 6 bases at J, with 9 bases between. RNA transcripts were the template for amplifying TCR beta CDR3 regions. The primer set for the first-round RT-PCR of the TCR CDR3 was HTBI. TCRdb reprocessed the multiplex PCR reads with MiXCR, giving one entry per CDR3 protein. This sample carries around 500,000 distinct CDR3 sequences, 14% of them seen once, and the ten largest clones take approximately 15%. The clonotype originates from a woman between 35 and 50 years old with Graves' hyperthyroidism. The chain recombines TRBV5-8 with TRBJ2-5; D is possibly TRBD2 (6 bases). Sequencing input: blood. CDR3: CASSWDSKTQYF. The DNA for the CDR3 is TGTGCCAGCAGCTGGGACTCAAAGACCCAGTACTTC.